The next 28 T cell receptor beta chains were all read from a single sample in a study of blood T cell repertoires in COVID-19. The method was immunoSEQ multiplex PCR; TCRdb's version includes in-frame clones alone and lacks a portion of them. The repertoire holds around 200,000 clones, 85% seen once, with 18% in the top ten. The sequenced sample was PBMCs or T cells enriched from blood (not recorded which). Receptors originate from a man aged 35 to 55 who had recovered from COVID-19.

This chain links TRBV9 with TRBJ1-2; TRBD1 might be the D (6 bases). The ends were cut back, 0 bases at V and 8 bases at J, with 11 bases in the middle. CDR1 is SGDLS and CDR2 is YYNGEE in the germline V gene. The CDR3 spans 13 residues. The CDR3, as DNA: TGTGCCAGCAGCGTAGGGACAGAGGGGGGCTACACCTTC. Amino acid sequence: CASSVGTEGGYTF.

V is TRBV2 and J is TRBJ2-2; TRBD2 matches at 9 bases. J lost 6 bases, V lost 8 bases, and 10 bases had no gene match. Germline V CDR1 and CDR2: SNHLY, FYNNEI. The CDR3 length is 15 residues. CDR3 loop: CASRRTSEAAGELFF. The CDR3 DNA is TGTGCCAGCCGGAGGACTAGCGAGGCCGCCGGGGAGCTGTTTTTT. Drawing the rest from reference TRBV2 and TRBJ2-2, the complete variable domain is EPEVTQTPSHQVTQMGQEVILRCVPISNHLYFYWYRQILGQKVEFLVSFYNNEISEKSEIFDDQFSVERPDGSNFTLKIRSTKLEDSAMYFCASRRTSEAAGELFFGEGSRLTVL.

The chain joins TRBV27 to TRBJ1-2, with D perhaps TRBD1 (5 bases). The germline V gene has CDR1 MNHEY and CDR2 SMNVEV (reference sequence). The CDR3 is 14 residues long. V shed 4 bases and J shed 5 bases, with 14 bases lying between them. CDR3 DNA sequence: TGTGCCAGCAGTTACGGGACGGAGGGGTATGGCTACACCTTC. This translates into CASSYGTEGYGYTF.

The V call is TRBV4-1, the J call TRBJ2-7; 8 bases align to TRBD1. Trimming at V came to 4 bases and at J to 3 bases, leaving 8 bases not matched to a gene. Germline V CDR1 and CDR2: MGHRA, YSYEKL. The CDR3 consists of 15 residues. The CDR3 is CASSPSGTGYYEQYF. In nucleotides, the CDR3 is TGCGCCAGCAGCCCTTCCGGGACAGGATACTACGAGCAGTACTTC.

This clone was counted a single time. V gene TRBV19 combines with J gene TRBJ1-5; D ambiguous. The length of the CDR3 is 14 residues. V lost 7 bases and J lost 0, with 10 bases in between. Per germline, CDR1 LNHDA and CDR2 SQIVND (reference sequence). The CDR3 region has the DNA TGTGCCAGTAATCCACCAGGTAGCAATCAGCCCCAGCATTTT. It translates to CASNPPGSNQPQHF.

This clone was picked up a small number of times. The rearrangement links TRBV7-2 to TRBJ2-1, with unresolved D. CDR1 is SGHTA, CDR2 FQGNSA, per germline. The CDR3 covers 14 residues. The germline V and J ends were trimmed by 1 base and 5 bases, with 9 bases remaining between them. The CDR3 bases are TGTGCCAGCAGCTTAGATGCCAGCGACAATGAGCAGTTCTTC. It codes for CASSLDASDNEQFF.

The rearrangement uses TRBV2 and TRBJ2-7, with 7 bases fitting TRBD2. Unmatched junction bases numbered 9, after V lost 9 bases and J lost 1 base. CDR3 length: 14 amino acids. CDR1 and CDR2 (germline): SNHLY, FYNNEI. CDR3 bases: TGTGCCAGAGGGAAGCGGGATAGGTCCTACGAGCAGTACTTC. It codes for CARGKRDRSYEQYF.

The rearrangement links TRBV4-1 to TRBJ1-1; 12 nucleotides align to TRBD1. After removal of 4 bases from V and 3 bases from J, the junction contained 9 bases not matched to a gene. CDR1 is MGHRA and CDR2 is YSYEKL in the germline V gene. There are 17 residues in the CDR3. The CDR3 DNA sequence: TGCGCCAGCAGCCCTAGGGACAGGGGGCTCCGGGACACTGAAGCTTTCTTT. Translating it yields CASSPRDRGLRDTEAFF.

The CDR3 region has the DNA TGTGCCAGCTCACCGCTTACTGGCTACAATGAGCAGTTCTTC. It specifies CASSPLTGYNEQFF. The chain employs TRBV18 and TRBJ2-1; no definite D call. CDR3 length: 14 amino acids. In germline, CDR1 is KGHSH, CDR2 LQKENI. Trimming shortened V by 3 bases and J by 3 bases, and 9 bases separated the two germline ends. The whole variable domain, remainder taken from reference TRBV18 and TRBJ2-1, is NAGVMQNPRHLVRRRGQEARLRCSPMKGHSHVYWYRQLPEEGLKFMVYLQKENIIDESGMPKERFSAEFPKEGPSILRIQQVVRGDSAAYFCASSPLTGYNEQFFGPGTRLTVL.

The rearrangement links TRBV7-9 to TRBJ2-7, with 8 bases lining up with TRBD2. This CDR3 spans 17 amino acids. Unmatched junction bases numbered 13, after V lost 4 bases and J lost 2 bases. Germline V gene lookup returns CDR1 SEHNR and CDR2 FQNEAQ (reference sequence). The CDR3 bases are TGTGCCAGCAGCTCCCCCCCCGGGAGGGAGGGTGCCTACGAGCAGTACTTC. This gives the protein CASSSPPGREGAYEQYF.

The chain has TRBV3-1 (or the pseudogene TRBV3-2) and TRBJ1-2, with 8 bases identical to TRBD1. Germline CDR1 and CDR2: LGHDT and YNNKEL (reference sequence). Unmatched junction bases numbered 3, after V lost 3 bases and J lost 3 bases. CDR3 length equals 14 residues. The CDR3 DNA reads TGTGCCAGCAGCCAGGCGGGACAGGACTATGGCTACACCTTC. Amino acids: CASSQAGQDYGYTF.

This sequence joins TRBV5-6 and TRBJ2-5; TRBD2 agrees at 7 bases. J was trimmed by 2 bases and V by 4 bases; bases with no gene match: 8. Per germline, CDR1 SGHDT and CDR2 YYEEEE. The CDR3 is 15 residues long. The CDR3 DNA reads TGTGCCAGCAGCCCGCCGGGACTACTTCAAGAGACCCAGTACTTC. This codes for CASSPPGLLQETQYF.

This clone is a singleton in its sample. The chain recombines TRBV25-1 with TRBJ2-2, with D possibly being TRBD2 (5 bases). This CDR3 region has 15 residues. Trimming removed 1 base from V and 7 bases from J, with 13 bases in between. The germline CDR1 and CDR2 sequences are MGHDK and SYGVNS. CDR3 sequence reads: CASSEFWEPDGELFF. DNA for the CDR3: TGTGCCAGCAGTGAATTTTGGGAGCCGGACGGGGAGCTGTTTTTT.

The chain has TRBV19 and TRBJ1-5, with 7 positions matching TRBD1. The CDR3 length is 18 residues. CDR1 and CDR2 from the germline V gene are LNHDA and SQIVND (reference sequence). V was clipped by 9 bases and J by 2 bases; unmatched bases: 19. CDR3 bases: TGTGCCAGCCGATCTATAGACAGGGTGGAGGCCGGCAATCAGCCCCAGCATTTT. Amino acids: CASRSIDRVEAGNQPQHF.

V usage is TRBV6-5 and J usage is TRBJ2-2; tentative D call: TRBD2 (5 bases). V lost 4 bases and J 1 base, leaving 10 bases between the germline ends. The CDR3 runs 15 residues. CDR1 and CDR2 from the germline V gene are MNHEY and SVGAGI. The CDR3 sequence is CASSSRLRNTGELFF. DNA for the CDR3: TGTGCCAGCAGTTCCCGACTAAGGAACACCGGGGAGCTGTTTTTT.

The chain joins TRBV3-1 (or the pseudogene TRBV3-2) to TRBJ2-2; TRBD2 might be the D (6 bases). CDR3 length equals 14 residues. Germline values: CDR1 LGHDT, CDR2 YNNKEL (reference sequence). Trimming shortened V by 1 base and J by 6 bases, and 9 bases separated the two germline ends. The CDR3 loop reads CASSQAGSAGELFF. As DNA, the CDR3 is TGTGCCAGCAGCCAAGCCGGGAGCGCCGGGGAGCTGTTTTTT.

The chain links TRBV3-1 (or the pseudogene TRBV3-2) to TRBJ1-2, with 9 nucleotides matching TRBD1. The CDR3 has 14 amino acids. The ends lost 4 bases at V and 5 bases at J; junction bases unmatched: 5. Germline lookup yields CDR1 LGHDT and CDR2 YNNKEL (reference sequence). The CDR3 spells CASSPTGTGYGYTF. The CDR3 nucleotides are TGTGCCAGCAGCCCGACCGGGACAGGGTATGGCTACACCTTC.

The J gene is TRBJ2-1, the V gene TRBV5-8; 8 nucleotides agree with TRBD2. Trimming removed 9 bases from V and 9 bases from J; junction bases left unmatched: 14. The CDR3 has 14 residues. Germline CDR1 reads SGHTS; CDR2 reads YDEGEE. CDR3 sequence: CATRERGAGGEQFF. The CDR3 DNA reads TGTGCCACACGTGAAAGGGGCGCGGGGGGTGAGCAGTTCTTC.

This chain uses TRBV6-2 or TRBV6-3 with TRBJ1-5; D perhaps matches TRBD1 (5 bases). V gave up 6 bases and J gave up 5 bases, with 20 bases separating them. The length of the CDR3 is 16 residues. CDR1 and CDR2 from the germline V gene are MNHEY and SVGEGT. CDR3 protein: CASSRGRGGFHQPQHF. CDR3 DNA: TGTGCCAGCAGCCGAGGAAGGGGCGGATTTCATCAGCCCCAGCATTTT.

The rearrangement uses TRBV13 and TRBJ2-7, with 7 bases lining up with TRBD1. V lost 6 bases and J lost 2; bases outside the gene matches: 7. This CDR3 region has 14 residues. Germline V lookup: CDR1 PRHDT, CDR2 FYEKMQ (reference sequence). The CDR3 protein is CASSPEGQAYEQYF. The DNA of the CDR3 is TGTGCCAGCAGTCCCGAAGGACAGGCCTACGAGCAGTACTTC. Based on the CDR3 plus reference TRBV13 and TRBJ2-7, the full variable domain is AAGVIQSPRHLIKEKRETATLKCYPIPRHDTVYWYQQGPGQDPQFLISFYEKMQSDKGSIPDRFSAQQFSDYHSELNMSSLELGDSALYFCASSPEGQAYEQYFGPGTRLTVT.

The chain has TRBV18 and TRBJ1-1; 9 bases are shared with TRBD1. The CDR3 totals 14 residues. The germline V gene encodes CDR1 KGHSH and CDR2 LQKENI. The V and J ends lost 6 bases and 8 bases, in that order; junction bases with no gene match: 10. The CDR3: CASSLRQGDGEAFF. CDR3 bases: TGTGCCAGCTCCTTAAGACAGGGGGATGGCGAAGCTTTCTTT.

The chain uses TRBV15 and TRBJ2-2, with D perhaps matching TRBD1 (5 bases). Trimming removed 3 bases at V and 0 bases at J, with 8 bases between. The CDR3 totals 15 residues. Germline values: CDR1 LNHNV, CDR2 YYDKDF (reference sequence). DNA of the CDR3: TGTGCCACCAGCAGGGGCAGGGCGAACACCGGGGAGCTGTTTTTT. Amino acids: CATSRGRANTGELFF. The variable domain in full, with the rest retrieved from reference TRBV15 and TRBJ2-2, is DAMVIQNPRYQVTQFGKPVTLSCSQTLNHNVMYWYQQKSSQAPKLLFHYYDKDFNNEADTPDNFQSRRPNTSFCFLDIRSPGLGDTAMYLCATSRGRANTGELFFGEGSRLTVL.

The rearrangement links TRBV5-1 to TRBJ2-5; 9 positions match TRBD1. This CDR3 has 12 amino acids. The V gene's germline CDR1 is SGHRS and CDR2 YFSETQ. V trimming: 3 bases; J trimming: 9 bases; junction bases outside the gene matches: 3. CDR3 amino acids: CASSWTGDAQYF. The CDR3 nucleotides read TGCGCCAGCAGCTGGACAGGGGATGCCCAGTACTTC.

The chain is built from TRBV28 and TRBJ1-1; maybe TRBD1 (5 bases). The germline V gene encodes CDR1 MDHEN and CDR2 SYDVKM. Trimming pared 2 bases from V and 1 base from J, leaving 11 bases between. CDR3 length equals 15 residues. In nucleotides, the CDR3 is TGTGCCAGCAGTTTACCAGGGCTGACGAACACTGAAGCTTTCTTT. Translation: CASSLPGLTNTEAFF. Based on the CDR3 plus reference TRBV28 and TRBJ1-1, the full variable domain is DVKVTQSSRYLVKRTGEKVFLECVQDMDHENMFWYRQDPGLGLRLIYFSYDVKMKEKGDIPEGYSVSREKKERFSLILESASTNQTSMYLCASSLPGLTNTEAFFGQGTRLTVV.

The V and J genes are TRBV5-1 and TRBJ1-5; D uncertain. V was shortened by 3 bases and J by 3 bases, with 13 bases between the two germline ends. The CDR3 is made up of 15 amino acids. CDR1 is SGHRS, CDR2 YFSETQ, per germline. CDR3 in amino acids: CASSWGDTLNQPQHF. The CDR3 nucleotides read TGCGCCAGCAGCTGGGGAGACACGCTCAATCAGCCCCAGCATTTT.

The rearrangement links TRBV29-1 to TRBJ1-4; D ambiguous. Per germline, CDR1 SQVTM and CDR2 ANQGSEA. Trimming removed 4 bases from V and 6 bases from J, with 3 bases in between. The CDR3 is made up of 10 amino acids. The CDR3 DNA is TGCAGCGTTGCGGATGAAAAACTGTTTTTT. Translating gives CSVADEKLFF.

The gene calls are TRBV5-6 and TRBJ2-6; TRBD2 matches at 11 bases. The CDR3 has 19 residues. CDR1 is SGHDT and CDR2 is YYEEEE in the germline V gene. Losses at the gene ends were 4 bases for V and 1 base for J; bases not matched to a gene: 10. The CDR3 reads CASSPLGLAAMSGANVLTF. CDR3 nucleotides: TGTGCCAGCAGCCCCTTGGGACTAGCGGCAATGTCTGGGGCCAACGTCCTGACTTTC.

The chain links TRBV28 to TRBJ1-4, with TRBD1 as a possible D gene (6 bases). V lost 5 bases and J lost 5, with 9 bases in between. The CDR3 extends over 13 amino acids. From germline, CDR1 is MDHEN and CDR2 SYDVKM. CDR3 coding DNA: TGTGCCAGCAGTGACAGGAAGAATGAAAAACTGTTTTTT. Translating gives CASSDRKNEKLFF.